This T cell receptor (beta chain) is drawn from a study of graft-versus-host responses after intestinal transplantation. Of note for this clone: As yet, its antigen is unknown.

Germline V lookup: CDR1 SQVTM, CDR2 ANQGSEA. The CDR3 is 14 amino acids. The V segment lost 2 bases and the J segment 3 bases; nucleotides outside the gene matches: 3. Produced via immunoSEQ multiplex PCR; TCRdb's table is partial and in-frame only. This sample has tens of thousands of clones; about 93% occur once, and the top ten carry 1.5% to 2.5%. This chain uses TRBV29-1 with TRBJ2-3; 9 bases map to TRBD1. The starting material was unstimulated CD8+ T cells sorted from spleen or lymph node cells, obtained before intestinal transplant. This TCR was sampled from a human donor who received an intestinal transplant. The CDR3 loop is CSVEPGQGTDTQYF. The CDR3 DNA follows: TGCAGCGTTGAACCTGGACAGGGGACAGATACGCAGTATTTT.